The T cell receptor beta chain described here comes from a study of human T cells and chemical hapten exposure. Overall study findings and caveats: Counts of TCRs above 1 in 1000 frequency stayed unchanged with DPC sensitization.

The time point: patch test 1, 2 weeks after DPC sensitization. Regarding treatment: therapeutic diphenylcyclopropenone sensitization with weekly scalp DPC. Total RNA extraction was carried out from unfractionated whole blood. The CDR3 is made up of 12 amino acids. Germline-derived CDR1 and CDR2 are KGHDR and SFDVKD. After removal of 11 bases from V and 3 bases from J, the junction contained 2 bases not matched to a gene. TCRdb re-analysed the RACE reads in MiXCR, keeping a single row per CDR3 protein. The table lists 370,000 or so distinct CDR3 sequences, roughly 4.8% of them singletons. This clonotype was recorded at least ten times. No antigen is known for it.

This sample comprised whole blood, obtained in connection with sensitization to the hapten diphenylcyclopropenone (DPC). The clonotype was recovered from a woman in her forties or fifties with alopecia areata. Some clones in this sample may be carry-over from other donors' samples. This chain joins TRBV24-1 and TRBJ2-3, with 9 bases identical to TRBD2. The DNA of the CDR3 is TGTGCCATTAGCGGGAGAACAGATACGCAGTATTTT. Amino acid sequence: CAISGRTDTQYF.